This section outlines one T cell receptor beta chain sequence together with its context. Original methodology: It was from reference gene primer amplification that nucleated cell counts were estimated. Assay: immunoSEQ multiplex PCR; the TCRdb copy retains only in-frame clones and omits some. That table supplies the V and J calls and clone size; D and trimming were determined from the DNA. The data show 3,500 or so clones, approximately 84% seen once. The sample belongs to a study of blood T cell repertoires in COVID-19. The wider study: COVID-19 samples from acute and convalescent phases originated in the United States, Italy and Spain. The analysed material was cDNA or gDNA that came from T cells, B-cell-depleted T cells, or PBMCs.

Per germline, CDR1 LGHDT and CDR2 YNNKEL (reference sequence). V lost 11 bases, J lost 7 bases, and 11 bases lay in between. CDR3 length: 11 residues. This receptor was identified in a human donor in a cohort sampled during active COVID-19. Sequencing was done on a sample of peripheral blood. This chain connects TRBV3-1 (or the pseudogene TRBV3-2) to TRBJ2-2; weak D call: TRBD2 (5 bases). DNA for the CDR3: TGTGCCTCAAACGGGGTCGGGGAGCTGTTTTTT. The encoded protein is CASNGVGELFF.